This TCR beta chain was captured in a study of blood T cells in healthy people across ages. General study points: Naive T cell percentage and TCR beta diversity correlated strongly.

V shed 5 bases and J 7 bases; nucleotides not matched to a gene: 12. CDR3 length: 15 amino acids. The germline gives CDR1 SGHRS, CDR2 YFSETQ. As regards this clonotype: Its antigen is unidentified.

A second PCR of 7 to 11 cycles used a sample-barcoded 5' primer and a J-beta primer mix. TCRdb re-derived calls from the 5' RACE reads in MiXCR, one entry per CDR3 protein. The sample carries about 590,000 distinct CDR3 sequences, about 30% recorded once. J is TRBJ1-1 and V is TRBV5-1; 9 bases are a match to TRBD1. The TCR sequence derives from a woman older than 75 in good health. The material sequenced was blood. The CDR3 DNA is TGCGCCAGCAGGGCTGGGACAGGGCAGGTGGGTGAAGCTTTCTTT. As protein: CASRAGTGQVGEAFF.